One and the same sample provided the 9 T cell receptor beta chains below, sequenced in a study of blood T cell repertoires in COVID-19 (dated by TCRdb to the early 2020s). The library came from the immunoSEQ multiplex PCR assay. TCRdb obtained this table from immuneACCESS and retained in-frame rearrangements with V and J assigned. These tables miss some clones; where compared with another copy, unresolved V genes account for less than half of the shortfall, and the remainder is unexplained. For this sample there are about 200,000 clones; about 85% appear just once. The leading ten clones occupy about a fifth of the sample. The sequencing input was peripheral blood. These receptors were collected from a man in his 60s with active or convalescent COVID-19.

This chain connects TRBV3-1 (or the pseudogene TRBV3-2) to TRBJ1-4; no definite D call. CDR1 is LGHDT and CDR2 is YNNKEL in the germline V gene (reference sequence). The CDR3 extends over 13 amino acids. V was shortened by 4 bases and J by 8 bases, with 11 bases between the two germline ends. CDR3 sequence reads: CASSPTPGEKLFF. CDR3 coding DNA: TGTGCCAGCAGCCCGACCCCCGGGGAAAAACTGTTTTTT.

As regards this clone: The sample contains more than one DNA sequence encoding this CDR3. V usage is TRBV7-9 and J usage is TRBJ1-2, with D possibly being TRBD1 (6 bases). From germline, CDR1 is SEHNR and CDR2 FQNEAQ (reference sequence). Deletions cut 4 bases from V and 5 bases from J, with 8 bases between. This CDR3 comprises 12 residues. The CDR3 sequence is CASSSQGYGYTF. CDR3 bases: TGTGCCAGCAGCTCCCAGGGGTATGGCTACACCTTC.

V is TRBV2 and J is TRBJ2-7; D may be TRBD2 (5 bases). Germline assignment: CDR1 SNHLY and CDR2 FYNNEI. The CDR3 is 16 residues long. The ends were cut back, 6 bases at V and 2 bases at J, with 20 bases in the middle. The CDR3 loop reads CASSLDADPGTYEQYF. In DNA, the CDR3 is TGTGCCAGCAGCCTTGATGCGGACCCCGGGACCTACGAGCAGTACTTC.

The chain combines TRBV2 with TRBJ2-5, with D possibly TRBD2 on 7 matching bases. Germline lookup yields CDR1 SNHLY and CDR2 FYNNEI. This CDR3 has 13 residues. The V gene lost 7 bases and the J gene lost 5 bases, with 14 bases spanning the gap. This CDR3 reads CASMGGPLETQYF. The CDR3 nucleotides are TGTGCCAGCATGGGGGGGCCTTTGGAGACCCAGTACTTC.

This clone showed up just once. The CDR3 loop is CASSPLTGTGFYGYTF. Here the CDR3 DNA reads TGTGCCAGCAGCCCACTCACCGGGACAGGATTTTATGGCTACACCTTC. The chain links TRBV3-1 (or the pseudogene TRBV3-2) to TRBJ1-2; 8 bases fit TRBD1. Germline values: CDR1 LGHDT, CDR2 YNNKEL (reference sequence). The CDR3 covers 16 residues. Trimming at V came to 4 bases and at J to 5 bases, leaving 12 bases not matched to a gene.

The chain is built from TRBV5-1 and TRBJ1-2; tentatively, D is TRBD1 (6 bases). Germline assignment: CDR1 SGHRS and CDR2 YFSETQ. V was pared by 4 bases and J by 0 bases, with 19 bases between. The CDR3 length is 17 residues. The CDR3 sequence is CASSLGTLFTANYGYTF. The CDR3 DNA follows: TGCGCCAGCAGCCTTGGGACATTGTTCACAGCTAACTATGGCTACACCTTC.

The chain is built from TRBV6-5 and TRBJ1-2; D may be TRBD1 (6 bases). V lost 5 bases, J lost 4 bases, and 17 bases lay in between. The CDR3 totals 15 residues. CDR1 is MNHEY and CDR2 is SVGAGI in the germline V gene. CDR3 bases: TGTGCCAGCAGTAATCGGGAACAGGGAAGCTATGGCTACACCTTC. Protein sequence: CASSNREQGSYGYTF.

CDR3 region: CASSQGMAGGAQYF. Here the CDR3 DNA reads TGTGCCAGCAGCCAAGGGATGGCGGGGGGGGCCCAGTACTTC. The chain is built from TRBV3-1 (or the pseudogene TRBV3-2) and TRBJ2-5; 9 nucleotides align to TRBD2. The CDR3 sequence is 14 residues long. Germline CDR1 and CDR2: LGHDT and YNNKEL (reference sequence). The trim removed 1 base at V and 9 bases at J, leaving 6 bases unmatched.

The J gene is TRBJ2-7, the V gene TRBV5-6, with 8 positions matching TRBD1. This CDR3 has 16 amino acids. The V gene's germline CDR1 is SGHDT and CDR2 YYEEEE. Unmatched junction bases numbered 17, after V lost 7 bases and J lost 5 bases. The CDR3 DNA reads TGTGCCAGCCGGACTTCCCTTGTGGACAGGGCCCACGAGCAGTACTTC. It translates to CASRTSLVDRAHEQYF.